This T cell receptor (beta chain) stems from a study of blood T cell repertoires in COVID-19 (dated by TCRdb to 2018 to 2020). Study-level background: Collaborator samples came from the United States, Italy and Spain and covered acute and convalescent phases of COVID-19. The prospective study material was composed of cDNA or gDNA derived from T cells, B-cell-depleted T cells, or PBMCs. Subjects who had been exposed to COVID-19, were actively infected with it, or had recovered from it provided the deeply sampled blood TCRbeta repertoires that made up the dataset. A freely available public database, intended as a resource for researchers studying the immune response to SARS-CoV-2, is where the repertoires were released. Samples came from the ongoing ImmuneRACE study (first 160 participants) plus 1,254 subjects from 6 global collaborators. Nearly every sample came with metadata listing a de-identified subject ID, COVID-19 status, age in years and sex. Where available, HLA class I and class II types were obtained from metadata supplied by the sample provider rather than from assay-based typing. General findings and caveats noted by the study authors: Clinical and demographic metadata were provided uncurated, with the amount varying by source and participant.

TCRbeta CDR3 regions were amplified from genomic DNA by means of the immunoSEQ Assay, a bias-controlled multiplex PCR. In the authors' own workflow: The number of nucleated cells in each sample was estimated from the amplification of reference gene primers within the assay. Sequence reads were collapsed and filtered to measure the absolute abundance of every unique TCRbeta CDR3 rearrangement. Productive Simpson clonality was computed per sample as the square root of Simpson's diversity index over productive rearrangements. The table comes from immuneACCESS by way of TCRdb, which keeps in-frame sequences with V and J called. Part of the clones is missing from these tables; in studies checked, under half for an unresolved V gene and the rest for unknown reasons. Clone size and V and J calls were adopted from that table, with D and trimming inferred from the DNA. This sample lists 380,000 or so clones; over 75% were detected once. The biggest ten clones account for 1% to 1.5% of the sample.

Participants in the prospective study were enrolled through a virtual design, were aged roughly 18 to 95 years, and lived in approximately 24 United States geographic areas. In the prospective study, participants were assigned to cohorts based on the clinical history participants reported in a screening survey and a study questionnaire. For ImmuneRACE Cohort 3, a participant was defined as recovered based on two consecutive negative NP/OP PCR tests, clearance by a healthcare professional, or resolution of symptoms. In the prospective study, whole blood, serum and a nasopharyngeal or oropharyngeal swab were collected from each participant by mobile phlebotomists. Participants in the prospective study had the option to provide additional blood draws and questionnaires over a roughly 2-month period. Blood samples from the prospective study were shipped frozen or at room temperature prior to DNA extraction.

The CDR3 starts with the cysteine, ends with the phenylalanine, and has 14 residues. Kept here is only the CDR3 DNA, which spans 42 bases and is read in frame from base 1. Via the germline V gene, CDR1 is SNHLY and CDR2 FYNNEI. V has 6 bases trimmed and J has 9 bases trimmed; junction bases matching no gene number 11. This clone was counted a single time. Its antigen is not yet known. No per-base quality is available; no much larger clone lies one base away. Recombination linked TRBV2 to TRBJ2-3, and TRBD1 matches 8 of the central bases. The specimen sequenced was PBMCs or T cells enriched from blood (not recorded which). The clonotype comes from a man aged 30-40 years who had recovered from COVID-19. The CDR3 corresponds to CASRTGTGRETQYF. Here is the DNA: TGTGCCAGCAGGACCGGGACAGGTAGAGAAACGCAGTATTTT.